This T cell receptor beta chain was profiled in a study of shared clonotypes between healthy human individuals. About the study: Donors consisted of a couple of women and a few men between 18 and 49.

Broader study findings: Generation probabilities were higher for clonotypes shared across all four sorted-subset donors than for unshared ones. For naive CD4 cells, 4.5% to 6.5% of clonotypes were shared across a handful of donors.

The germline V gene encodes CDR1 SEHNR and CDR2 FQNEAQ (reference sequence). Trimming left V 0 bases short and J 0 bases short, with 5 bases between. This CDR3 is 14 amino acids long. Data came from immunoSEQ multiplex PCR; TCRdb stores just in-frame clones and leaves some out. The data hold 1,500,000 or so clones, with 95% to 97% observed a single time. Points on this clone: The antigen remains undetermined.

This sequence originates from a man aged 25-45 years in good health. The specimen was naive CD4+ T cells sorted from blood. Subset given: CD45RA+ positively selected. The chain carries TRBV7-9 and TRBJ1-1; no clear D. CDR3 loop: CASSLASMNTEAFF. CDR3 coding DNA: TGTGCCAGCAGCTTAGCGTCAATGAACACTGAAGCTTTCTTT.